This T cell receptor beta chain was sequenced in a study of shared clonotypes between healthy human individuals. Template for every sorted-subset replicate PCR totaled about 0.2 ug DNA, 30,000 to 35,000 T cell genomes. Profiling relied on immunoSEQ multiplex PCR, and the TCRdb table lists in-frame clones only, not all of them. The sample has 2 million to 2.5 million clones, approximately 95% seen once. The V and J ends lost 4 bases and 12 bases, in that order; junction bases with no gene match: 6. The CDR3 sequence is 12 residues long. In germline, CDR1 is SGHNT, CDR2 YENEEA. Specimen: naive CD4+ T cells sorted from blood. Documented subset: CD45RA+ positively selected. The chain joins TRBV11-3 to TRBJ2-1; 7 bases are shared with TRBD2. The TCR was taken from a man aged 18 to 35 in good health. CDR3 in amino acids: CASSSAGGGQFF. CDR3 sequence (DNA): TGTGCCAGCAGCTCAGCAGGCGGGGGGCAGTTCTTC. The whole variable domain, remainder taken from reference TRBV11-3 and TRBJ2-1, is EAGVVQSPRYKIIEKKQPVAFWCNPISGHNTLYWYLQNLGQGPELLIRYENEEAVDDSQLPKDRFSAERLKGVDSTLKIQPAELGDSAVYLCASSSAGGGQFFGPGTRLTVL.